This T cell receptor (beta chain) appears in the sequencing data of a study of blood T cell repertoires in COVID-19. TCRdb keeps only in-frame clones here, not all; method: immunoSEQ multiplex PCR. The table has about 300,000 clones, 90% seen once. V lost 3 bases to trimming and J lost 5 bases; unmatched junction nucleotides: 1. Germline lookup yields CDR1 SGHRS and CDR2 YFSETQ. The CDR3 sequence is 14 residues long. The sequence was obtained from a woman aged 45 to 65 with COVID-19, enrolled during active disease. The V and J genes are TRBV5-1 and TRBJ1-5; 11 positions agree with TRBD1. Input material: peripheral blood. CDR3 sequence (DNA): TGCGCCAGCAGCTCGGGACAGGGGGATCAGCCCCAGCATTTT. Its translation: CASSSGQGDQPQHF.